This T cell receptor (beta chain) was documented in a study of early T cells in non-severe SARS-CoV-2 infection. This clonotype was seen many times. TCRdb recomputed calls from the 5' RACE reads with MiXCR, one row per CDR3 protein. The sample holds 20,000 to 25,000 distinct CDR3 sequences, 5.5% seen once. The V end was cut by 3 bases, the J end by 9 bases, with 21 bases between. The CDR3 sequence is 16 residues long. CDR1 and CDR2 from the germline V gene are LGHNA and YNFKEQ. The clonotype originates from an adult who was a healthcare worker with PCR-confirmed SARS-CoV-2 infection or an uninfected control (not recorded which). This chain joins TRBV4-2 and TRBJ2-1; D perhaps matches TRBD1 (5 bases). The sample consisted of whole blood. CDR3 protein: CASSHGQIEVFGEQFF. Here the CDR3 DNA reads TGTGCCAGCAGCCATGGACAAATAGAAGTGTTCGGTGAGCAGTTCTTC.